This is a list of T cell receptor beta chains from one sample in a study of blood T cell repertoires in COVID-19. The method was immunoSEQ multiplex PCR; TCRdb's version includes in-frame clones alone and lacks a portion of them. The table has under 200,000 clones, roughly 93% seen once. What was sequenced was peripheral blood. These receptors all stem from a man younger than 30 with acute or convalescent COVID-19. CDR3s include the opening cysteine and the closing phenylalanine or tryptophan. Fields, in order: clone size, D gene, J gene, V gene, CDR3 protein, CDR3 DNA. The D gene is left open where the match is weak. Expanded clones are given a class, and other clones once, few, many or no size at all.

- - TRBJ1-6 TRBV30 CAWSVATDYSPLHF TGTGCCTGGAGTGTGGCAACAGATTATTCACCCCTCCACTTT
- - TRBJ2-7 TRBV6-5 CASSTSGYEQYF TGTGCCAGCAGTACCAGTGGCTACGAGCAGTACTTC
- - TRBJ1-4 TRBV9 CASNARENEKLFF TGTGCCAGCAACGCAAGGGAGAATGAAAAACTGTTTTTT
- - TRBJ1-4 TRBV5-1 CASSLEGNENEKLFF TGCGCCAGCAGCTTGGAGGGGAACGAAAATGAAAAACTGTTTTTT
- TRBD2 TRBJ2-1 TRBV27 CASSPIWTSGTYNEQFF TGTGCCAGCAGTCCGATTTGGACTAGCGGGACCTACAATGAGCAGTTCTTC
once - TRBJ1-2 TRBV18 CASSSGQTAGGYTF TGTGCCAGCTCAAGCGGACAGACAGCTGGCGGCTACACCTTC
- TRBD1 TRBJ1-2 TRBV29-1 CSTTGQPGYTF TGCAGCACAACGGGACAGCCTGGCTACACCTTC
once - TRBJ1-4 TRBV7-6 CASSLAGQGNEKLFF TGTGCCAGCAGCTTAGCAGGGCAGGGGAATGAAAAACTGTTTTTT
- - TRBJ1-2 TRBV15 CATSTSTPAYGYTF TGTGCCACCAGCACCTCGACACCAGCTTATGGCTACACCTTC
- TRBD2 TRBJ2-1 TRBV6-5 CASRAAGGTYNEQFF TGTGCCAGCAGGGCAGCGGGGGGGACCTACAATGAGCAGTTCTTC
- - TRBJ1-3 TRBV6-6 CASSYSSREEDTIYF TGTGCCAGCAGTTACTCGAGCAGGGAGGAGGACACCATATATTTT
- TRBD1 TRBJ1-2 TRBV5-6 CASSSTRRNRGPGYGYTF TGTGCCAGCAGCTCCACCCGAAGGAACAGGGGCCCCGGCTATGGCTACACCTTC
- - TRBJ2-5 TRBV24-1 CATSEGPPGSETQYF TGTGCCACCAGTGAAGGGCCCCCGGGATCAGAGACCCAGTACTTC
- - TRBJ2-7 TRBV6-5 CASSPRDLPYEQYF TGTGCCAGCAGTCCCCGAGACTTACCTTACGAGCAGTACTTC
- TRBD1 TRBJ2-1 TRBV7-9 CASSLPGTGGYNEQFF TGTGCCAGCAGCTTACCCGGGACAGGGGGATACAATGAGCAGTTCTTC
- - TRBJ1-1 TRBV19 CASSILTENTEAFF TGTGCCAGTAGTATCCTAACTGAGAACACTGAAGCTTTCTTT
once TRBD1 TRBJ1-1 TRBV14 CASSQEGRGHTEAFF TGTGCCAGCAGCCAAGAAGGCAGGGGGCACACTGAAGCTTTCTTT
- - TRBJ1-6 TRBV2 CASRKEFDNSPLHF TGTGCCAGCAGAAAGGAGTTTGATAATTCACCCCTCCACTTT
- - TRBJ1-2 TRBV19 CASSIVGGGDYGYTF TGTGCCAGTAGTATAGTTGGCGGCGGGGACTATGGCTACACCTTC
- TRBD2 TRBJ2-1 TRBV9 CASARGGDYLPYNEQFF TGTGCCAGCGCCCGGGGGGGAGACTACCTCCCCTACAATGAGCAGTTCTTC
once - TRBJ1-1 TRBV19 CASHAIGENTEAFF TGTGCCAGCCACGCCATCGGGGAGAACACTGAAGCTTTCTTT
- TRBD1 TRBJ1-1 TRBV19 CASSIGHPGQAEAFF TGTGCCAGTAGTATAGGCCATCCGGGACAGGCCGAAGCTTTCTTT
- TRBD1 TRBJ1-2 TRBV6-5 CASTQGQYYGYTF TGTGCCAGCACCCAGGGACAGTACTATGGCTACACCTTC
- TRBD1 TRBJ1-4 TRBV19 CASSGTGGEKLFF TGTGCCAGTAGCGGGACAGGGGGTGAAAAACTGTTTTTT
- - TRBJ1-5 TRBV7-8 CASSPPRYSNQPQHF TGTGCCAGCAGCCCACCCAGGTATAGCAATCAGCCCCAGCATTTT
once - TRBJ2-3 TRBV11-2 CASSSPESSTDTQYF TGTGCCAGCAGCTCTCCAGAATCTAGCACAGATACGCAGTATTTT
- TRBD1 TRBJ2-3 TRBV5-1 CASSLEGATDTQYF TGCGCCAGCAGCTTGGAGGGGGCCACAGATACGCAGTATTTT
- - TRBJ2-2 TRBV12-3/TRBV12-4 CASSFSGVRELFF TGTGCCAGCAGTTTTTCGGGGGTACGGGAGCTGTTTTTT
- - TRBJ1-1 TRBV12-5 CASSNRDTYTEAFF TGTGCTAGCAGCAACCGGGACACTTACACTGAAGCTTTCTTT
- - TRBJ1-2 TRBV4-1 CASSQDPVNYGYTF TGCGCCAGCAGCCAAGATCCGGTTAACTATGGCTACACCTTC
- - TRBJ1-1 TRBV19 CASIEPRLGENTEAFF TGTGCCAGTATAGAACCTCGGCTCGGAGAGAACACTGAAGCTTTCTTT
- TRBD1 TRBJ2-4 TRBV27 CASSLVGQGGIQYF TGTGCCAGCAGTTTGGTGGGACAGGGAGGCATTCAGTACTTC
- - TRBJ1-1 TRBV19 CASSIGEGVFEAFF TGTGCCAGTAGTATCGGAGAGGGGGTCTTTGAAGCTTTCTTT
- - TRBJ2-3 TRBV14 CASSLNTGVGGTDTQYF TGTGCCAGCAGCCTTAATACAGGCGTCGGCGGCACAGATACGCAGTATTTT
- TRBD2 TRBJ2-7 TRBV20-1 CSASKLKTSGRALVIEQYF TGCAGTGCTAGTAAATTAAAGACTAGCGGGAGGGCCCTGGTAATCGAGCAGTACTTC
- TRBD1 TRBJ1-1 TRBV7-9 CASSAYRGKDTEAFF TGTGCCAGCAGCGCGTACAGGGGAAAGGACACTGAAGCTTTCTTT
- TRBD1 TRBJ2-7 TRBV4-1 CASSHLGDRGGEQYF TGCGCCAGCAGCCACCTAGGGGACAGGGGTGGGGAGCAGTACTTC
- TRBD1 TRBJ2-7 TRBV29-1 CSAKTGQSYEQYF TGCAGCGCTAAGACAGGGCAGTCCTACGAGCAGTACTTC
- - TRBJ1-2 TRBV21-1 CASSEDNPGQGRYYGYTF TGTGCCAGCAGCGAAGACAATCCGGGACAGGGTCGATACTATGGCTACACCTTC
- - TRBJ1-5 TRBV18 CASSPAKGGNQPQHF TGTGCCAGCTCACCCGCGAAGGGAGGCAATCAGCCCCAGCATTTT